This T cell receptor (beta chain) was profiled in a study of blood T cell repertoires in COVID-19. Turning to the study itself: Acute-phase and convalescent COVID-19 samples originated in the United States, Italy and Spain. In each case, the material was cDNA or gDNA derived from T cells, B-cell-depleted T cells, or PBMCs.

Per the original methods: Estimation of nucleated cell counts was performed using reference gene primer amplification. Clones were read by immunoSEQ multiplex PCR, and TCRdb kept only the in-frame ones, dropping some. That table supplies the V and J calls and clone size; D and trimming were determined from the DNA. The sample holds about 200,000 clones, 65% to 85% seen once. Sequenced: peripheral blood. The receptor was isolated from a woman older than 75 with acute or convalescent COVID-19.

The CDR3 protein is CASSLSGGSYNEQFF. The CDR3 bases are TGTGCCAGCAGTCTTAGCGGAGGGTCCTACAATGAGCAGTTCTTC. The rearrangement links TRBV2 to TRBJ2-1, with D possibly TRBD2 on 6 matching bases. Germline CDR1 SNHLY, CDR2 FYNNEI. CDR3 length: 15 amino acids. Trimming cost V 5 bases and J 1 base, with 12 bases left between them.